The TCR beta chain under discussion was sequenced for a study of blood T cells in healthy people across ages. General study findings and limits: Samples with more naive T cells showed higher observed beta diversity.

Next came a second PCR, run for about 7 to 12 cycles, which used a sample-barcoded 5' primer along with a J-beta primer mix. Each cDNA molecule carried a tag from a template-switch adaptor that contained 12 random nucleotides. One entry per CDR3 protein, called by TCRdb with MiXCR from the 5' RACE reads. This sample carries about 1.4 million distinct CDR3 sequences, roughly 64% of them seen once, and the ten largest clones take over 5%. V was cut by 1 base and J by 1 base, with 5 bases left in between. Germline-derived CDR1 and CDR2 are SEHNR and FQNEAQ (reference sequence). This CDR3 region has 15 residues. As regards this clonotype: The antigen remains unidentified.

The J gene is TRBJ2-6, the V gene TRBV7-9; D gene unclear. The TCR comes from a man aged 18 to 35 in good health. The sample was blood. The chain's CDR3 is CASSLVESGANVLTF. CDR3 nucleotide sequence: TGTGCCAGCAGCTTAGTTGAATCTGGGGCCAACGTCCTGACTTTC.